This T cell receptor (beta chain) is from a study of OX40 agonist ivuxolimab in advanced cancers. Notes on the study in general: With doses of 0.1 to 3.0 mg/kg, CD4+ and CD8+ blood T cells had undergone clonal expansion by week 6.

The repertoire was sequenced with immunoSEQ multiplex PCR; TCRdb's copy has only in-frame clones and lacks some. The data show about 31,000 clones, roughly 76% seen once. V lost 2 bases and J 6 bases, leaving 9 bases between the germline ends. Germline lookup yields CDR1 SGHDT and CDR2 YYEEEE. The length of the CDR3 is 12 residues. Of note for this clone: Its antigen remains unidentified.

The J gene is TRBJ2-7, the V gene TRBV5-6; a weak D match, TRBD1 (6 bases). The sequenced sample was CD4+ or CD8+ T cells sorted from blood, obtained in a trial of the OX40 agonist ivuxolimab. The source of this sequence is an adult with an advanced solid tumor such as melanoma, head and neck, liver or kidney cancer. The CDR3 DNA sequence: TGTGCCAGCAGCTTCTACAGGGCCGAGCAGTACTTC. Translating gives CASSFYRAEQYF. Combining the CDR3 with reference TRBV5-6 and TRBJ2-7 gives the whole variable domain DAGVTQSPTHLIKTRGQQVTLRCSPKSGHDTVSWYQQALGQGPQFIFQYYEEEERQRGNFPDRFSGHQFPNYSSELNVNALLLGDSALYLCASSFYRAEQYFGPGTRLTVT.